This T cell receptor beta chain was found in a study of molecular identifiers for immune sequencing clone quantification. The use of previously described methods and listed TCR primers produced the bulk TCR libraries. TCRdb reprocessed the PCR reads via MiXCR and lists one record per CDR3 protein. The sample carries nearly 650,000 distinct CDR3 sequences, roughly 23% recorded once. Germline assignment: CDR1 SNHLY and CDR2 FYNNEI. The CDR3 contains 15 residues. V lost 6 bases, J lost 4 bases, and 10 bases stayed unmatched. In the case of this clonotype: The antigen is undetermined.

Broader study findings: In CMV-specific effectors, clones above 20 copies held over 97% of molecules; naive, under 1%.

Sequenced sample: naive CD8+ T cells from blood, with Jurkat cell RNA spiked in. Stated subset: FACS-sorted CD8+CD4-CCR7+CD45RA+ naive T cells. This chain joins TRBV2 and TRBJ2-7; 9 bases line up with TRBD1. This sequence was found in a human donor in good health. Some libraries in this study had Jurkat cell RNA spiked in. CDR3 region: CASSKTGTGNYEQYF. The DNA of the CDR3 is TGTGCCAGCAGCAAGACCGGGACAGGGAATTACGAGCAGTACTTC.